This TCR beta chain was sequenced for a study of human T cells and chemical hapten exposure. At the level of the study: TCR yield per sample varied, mainly due to pooled library volumes. General study findings and limits: TCRs at a frequency above 1 in 1000 stayed unchanged with DPC sensitization.

This clonotype has more than one count but fewer than ten. Its antigen is still unknown. This CDR3 is 17 amino acids long. CDR1 MNHEY and CDR2 SVGAGI come from the germline V gene. V dropped 7 bases and J dropped 4 bases, with 22 bases sitting between them. Total RNA extraction was carried out from unfractionated whole blood. The library gave individual cDNA molecules unique molecular identifiers. MiXCR, run by TCRdb on the 5' RACE reads, gives a single entry per CDR3 protein. The table records 81,000 or so distinct CDR3 sequences, more than 7.5% of them present only once. The chain joins TRBV6-5 to TRBJ2-2, with D possibly TRBD1 on 6 matching bases. The source of this sequence is a male donor in good health. CDR3 protein: CASTNRDISLGTGELFF. The CDR3 coding sequence is TGTGCCAGCACCAACCGGGACATCTCTTTAGGCACCGGGGAGCTGTTTTTT.